This T cell receptor (beta chain) derives from a study of shared clonotypes between healthy human individuals. For the study at large: Samples came from two female and a few male donors aged 18 to 49. Study findings and constraints: It was observed that approximately 5% of naive CD4 clonotypes were shared across a few donors. Unshared clonotypes carried lower generation probabilities than those common to all four donors. Large sequencing depth failed to make sorted-subset sequencing complete, rarefaction showed.

The naive CD8 fraction comprised CD45RO-negative cells positively selected for CCR7 and excluded terminally differentiated effector memory CD45RA+ cells. On this clone itself: What it recognizes is unknown.

Assay used: immunoSEQ multiplex PCR; TCRdb lists only in-frame clones, some missing. Of about 600,000 clones detected, 98% appear once; the ten largest clones hold 0.3%. CDR1 is SEHNR and CDR2 is FQNEAQ in the germline V gene (reference sequence). V dropped 1 base and J dropped 7 bases, with 8 bases sitting between them. The CDR3 runs to 13 residues. This receptor was identified in a man in his thirties or forties in good health. What was sequenced was naive CD8+ T cells sorted from blood. The chain carries TRBV7-9 and TRBJ2-1; no clear D. The CDR3: CASSLVPLNEQFF. The CDR3 nucleotides are TGTGCCAGCAGCTTAGTTCCGTTGAATGAGCAGTTCTTC. Variable domain in full (rest from reference TRBV7-9 and TRBJ2-1): DTGVSQNPRHKITKRGQNVTFRCDPISEHNRLYWYRQTLGQGPEFLTYFQNEAQLEKSRLLSDRFSAERPKGSFSTLEIQRTEQGDSAMYLCASSLVPLNEQFFGPGTRLTVL.